A single T cell receptor beta chain is shown here with its context. Germline V lookup: CDR1 DFQATT, CDR2 SNEGSKA (reference sequence). The CDR3 covers 9 residues. V lost 7 bases and J lost 12, with 10 bases in between. The entry originates in a study of T cell changes during pregnancy in multiple sclerosis. Clones were read by immunoSEQ multiplex PCR, and TCRdb kept only the in-frame ones, dropping some. The sample has about 80,000 clones; about 91% are singletons. The sample here was peripheral blood, taken before pregnancy. The chain joins TRBV20-1 to TRBJ2-1, with D possibly TRBD1 on 5 matching bases. The receptor comes from a female donor with multiple sclerosis, enrolled in a pregnancy study. CDR3 DNA sequence: TGCAGTGGTACGGACATGCAGTTCTTC. This gives the protein CSGTDMQFF.